These T cell receptor beta chains were read from a single sample in a study of cytotoxic CD8 clonotypes in ibrutinib-treated CLL. TCRdb's copy holds only in-frame clones and misses some; the assay was immunoSEQ multiplex PCR. The sample holds some 160,000 clones, roughly 86% seen once. Source: PBMCs, taken after 12 months of ibrutinib treatment. The receptors derive from a human donor with chronic lymphocytic leukemia. Both conserved end residues are part of each CDR3. D genes are given only for firm matches. Expanded clones are given a class, and other clones once, few, many or no size at all.

CDR3aa,CDR3nt,len,v_gene,j_gene,abundance,d_gene
CASSVEMRTEAFF,TGTGCCAGCAGCGTGGAGATGAGAACTGAAGCTTTCTTT,13,TRBV9,TRBJ1-1,-,-
CASRGQGKSYEQYF,TGTGCCAGCAGGGGACAGGGGAAGTCCTACGAGCAGTACTTC,14,TRBV6-1,TRBJ2-7,once,TRBD1
CASSSTGTGETQYF,TGTGCCAGCAGCTCTACAGGGACGGGAGAGACCCAGTACTTC,14,TRBV7-7,TRBJ2-5,few,-
CASSLFSGTGVVVQYF,TGTGCCAGCAGCTTATTTAGCGGGACAGGGGTCGTGGTGCAGTACTTC,16,TRBV7-8,TRBJ2-7,-,TRBD1
CASSQAVRERNNEQFF,TGCGCCAGCAGCCAAGCGGTGCGGGAGCGGAACAATGAGCAGTTCTTC,16,TRBV4-3,TRBJ2-1,many,TRBD2
CASSAAPWGVLLGYTF,TGTGCCAGCAGCGCGGCCCCCTGGGGTGTTCTACTTGGCTACACCTTC,16,TRBV7-3,TRBJ1-2,few,-
CASNFSPNQPQHF,TGTGCCAGCAATTTCTCCCCCAATCAGCCCCAGCATTTT,13,TRBV2,TRBJ1-5,-,-
CATYSGLEQYF,TGTGCCACCTATTCCGGCCTCGAGCAGTACTTC,11,TRBV28,TRBJ2-7,few,-
CASSLRVTLYNEQFF,TGTGCCAGCAGTCTCCGGGTTACCCTCTACAATGAGCAGTTCTTC,15,TRBV27,TRBJ2-1,-,-
CASSFPGRTQYF,TGTGCCAGCAGTTTCCCGGGACGTACGCAGTATTTT,12,TRBV27,TRBJ2-3,few,-